Detailed here is one TCR beta chain. Its antigen specificity is not known. No base quality information exists; no much larger clone differs at one position. Enrolling through a virtual design, the prospective study's participants ranged in age from roughly 18 to 89 years and lived across 20 to 25 United States geographic areas. Cohort assignment in the prospective study relied on participant-reported clinical history from a screening survey and a study questionnaire. ImmuneRACE Cohort 3 recovered participants were defined by two consecutive negative NP/OP PCR tests, healthcare professional clearance, or symptom resolution. Mobile phlebotomists in the prospective study collected whole blood, serum and a nasopharyngeal or oropharyngeal swab from every participant. Participants in the prospective study had the option to provide additional blood draws and questionnaires over a roughly 2-month period. Blood samples from the prospective study were shipped frozen or at room temperature prior to DNA extraction.

The data stem from a study of blood T cell repertoires in COVID-19 (dated by TCRdb to about 2020). In the study overall: Samples covering the acute and convalescent phases of COVID-19 were provided by collaborators in the United States, Italy and Spain. The prospective study material was composed of cDNA or gDNA derived from T cells, B-cell-depleted T cells, or PBMCs. Deeply sampled blood TCRbeta repertoires from subjects exposed to, actively infected with, or recovered from COVID-19 were included in the dataset. The repertoires were made available in a free public database intended to serve as a resource for research on the immune response to SARS-CoV-2. The samples were drawn from two sources: the first 160 participants of the ongoing ImmuneRACE study, and 1,000 to 1,500 subjects contributed by 6 global collaborators. Sample metadata almost always included a de-identified subject ID, COVID-19 status, age in years and sex. Where HLA class I and class II types were available, the types were taken from metadata supplied by the sample provider, not from assay-based typing. Overall results and qualifications from the work: The quantity of clinical and demographic metadata differed by source and by participant and was supplied without curation.

Reading the germline V gene gives CDR1 MDHEN and CDR2 SYDVKM. The germline V and J ends show losses of 5 bases and 0 bases respectively, and no gene match explains 3 bases of the junction. The CDR3 starts with the cysteine, ends with the phenylalanine, and has 14 residues. Solely the CDR3 DNA is kept, with 42 bases framed from the first base. TCRbeta CDR3 regions were amplified from genomic DNA by means of the immunoSEQ Assay, a bias-controlled multiplex PCR. As for how the authors treated the data: Nucleated cell counts per sample were estimated from amplification of reference gene primers within the assay. To quantify the absolute abundance of each unique TCRbeta CDR3 rearrangement, sequence reads were collapsed and filtered. For each sample, productive Simpson clonality was calculated as the square root of Simpson's diversity index over productive rearrangements. What TCRdb holds here is the immuneACCESS table cut down to in-frame rearrangements. Part of the clones is not present; checked against another copy, under half of the missing clones reflect an unresolved V gene, and the others are unexplained. That table is the source of V, J and clone size, and D and trimming were worked out from the DNA. The sample yields a few hundred thousand clones; roughly 84% were counted once. Roughly 1% of the sample is held by the ten biggest clonotypes.

The source material was PBMCs or T cells enriched from blood (not recorded which). The TCR was taken from a woman aged 25-40 years who had recovered from COVID-19. This sequence uses TRBV28 and TRBJ2-5, and 7 junction bases match TRBD1. Here the CDR3 is given as CASSNRGYQETQYF. Here is the DNA: TGTGCCAGCAGTAACAGGGGATACCAAGAGACCCAGTACTTC.